The entry below describes one TCR beta chain. This record belongs to a study of blood T cell repertoires in COVID-19. Study as a whole: Acute-phase and convalescent COVID-19 samples originated in the United States, Italy and Spain. PBMCs, B-cell-depleted T cells, or T cells were the source of the cDNA or gDNA that made up the material.

V lost 1 base and J lost 6, with 12 bases in between. The CDR3 loop spans 14 amino acids. The germline gives CDR1 SGHRS, CDR2 YFSETQ. Original processing notes: Reference gene primer amplification yielded estimated nucleated cell counts. The assay was immunoSEQ multiplex PCR, and TCRdb's table has in-frame clones only and misses some. The DNA gave D and trimming, while V, J and clone size come from that table. Here the sample spans fewer than 180,000 clones, approximately 83% being singletons. The chain recombines TRBV5-1 with TRBJ2-3; possible D gene TRBD2, 6 bases. The source material was peripheral blood. The source of this sequence is a man in his 70s with acute or convalescent COVID-19. The CDR3 sequence: CASSLLLGRDTQYF. CDR3 nucleotide sequence: TGCGCCAGCAGCTTGCTGCTGGGGAGGGATACGCAGTATTTT.